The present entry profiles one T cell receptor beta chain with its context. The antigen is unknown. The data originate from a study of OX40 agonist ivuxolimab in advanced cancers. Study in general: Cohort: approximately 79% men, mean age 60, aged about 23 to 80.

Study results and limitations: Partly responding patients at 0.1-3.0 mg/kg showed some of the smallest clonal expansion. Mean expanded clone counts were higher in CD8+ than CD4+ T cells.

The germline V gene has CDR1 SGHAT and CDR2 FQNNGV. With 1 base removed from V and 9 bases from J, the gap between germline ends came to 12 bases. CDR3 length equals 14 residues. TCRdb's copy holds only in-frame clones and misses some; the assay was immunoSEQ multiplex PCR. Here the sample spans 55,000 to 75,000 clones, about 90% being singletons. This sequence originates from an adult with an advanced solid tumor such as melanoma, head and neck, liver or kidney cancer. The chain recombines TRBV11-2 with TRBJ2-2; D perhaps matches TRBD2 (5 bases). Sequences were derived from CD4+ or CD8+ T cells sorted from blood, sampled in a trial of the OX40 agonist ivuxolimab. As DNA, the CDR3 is TGTGCCAGCAGCTTAGGAGGGAGCCGGAGGGAGCTGTTTTTT. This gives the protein CASSLGGSRRELFF.